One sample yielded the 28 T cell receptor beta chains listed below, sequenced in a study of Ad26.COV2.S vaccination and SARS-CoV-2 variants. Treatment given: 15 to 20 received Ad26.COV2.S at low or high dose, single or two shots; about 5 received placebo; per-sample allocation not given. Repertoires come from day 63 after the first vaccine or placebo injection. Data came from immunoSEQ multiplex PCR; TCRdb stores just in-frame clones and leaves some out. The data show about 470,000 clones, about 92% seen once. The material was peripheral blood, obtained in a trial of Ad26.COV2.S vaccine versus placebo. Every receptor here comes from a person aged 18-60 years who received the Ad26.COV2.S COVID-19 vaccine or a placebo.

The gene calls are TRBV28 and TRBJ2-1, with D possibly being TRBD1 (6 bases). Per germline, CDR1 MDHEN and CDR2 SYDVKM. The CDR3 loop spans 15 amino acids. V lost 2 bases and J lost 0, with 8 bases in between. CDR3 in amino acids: CASSLLGASYNEQFF. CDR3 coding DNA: TGTGCCAGCAGTTTACTGGGGGCCTCCTACAATGAGCAGTTCTTC.

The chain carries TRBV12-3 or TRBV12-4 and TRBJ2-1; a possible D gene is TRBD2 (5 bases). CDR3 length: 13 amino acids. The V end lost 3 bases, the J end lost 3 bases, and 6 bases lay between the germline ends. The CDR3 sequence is CASSFEGYNEQFF. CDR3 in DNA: TGTGCCAGCAGTTTTGAGGGCTACAATGAGCAGTTCTTC.

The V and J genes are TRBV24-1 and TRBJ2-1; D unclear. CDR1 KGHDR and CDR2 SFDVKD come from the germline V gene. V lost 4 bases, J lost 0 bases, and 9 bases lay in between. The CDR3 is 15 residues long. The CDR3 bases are TGTGCCACCAGTGACCCATTGGGCTCCTACAATGAGCAGTTCTTC. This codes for CATSDPLGSYNEQFF.

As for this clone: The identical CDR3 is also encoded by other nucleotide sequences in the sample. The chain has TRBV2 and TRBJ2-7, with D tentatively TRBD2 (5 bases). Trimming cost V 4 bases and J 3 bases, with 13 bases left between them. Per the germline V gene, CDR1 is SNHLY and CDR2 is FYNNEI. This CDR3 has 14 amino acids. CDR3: CASSGGSLSYEQYF. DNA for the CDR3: TGTGCCAGCAGTGGCGGGTCCTTAAGCTACGAGCAGTACTTC.

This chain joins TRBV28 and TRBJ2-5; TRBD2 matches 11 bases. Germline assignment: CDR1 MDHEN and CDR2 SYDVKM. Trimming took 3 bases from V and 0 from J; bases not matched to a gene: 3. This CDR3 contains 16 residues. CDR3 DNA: TGTGCCAGCAGTTTTGCTAGCGGGAGGCACCAAGAGACCCAGTACTTC. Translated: CASSFASGRHQETQYF.

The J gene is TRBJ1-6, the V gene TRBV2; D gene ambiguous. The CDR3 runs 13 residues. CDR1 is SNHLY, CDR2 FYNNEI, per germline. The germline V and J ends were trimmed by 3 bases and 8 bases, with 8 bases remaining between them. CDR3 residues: CASSDGRDSPLHF. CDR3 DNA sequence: TGTGCCAGCAGTGATGGTCGGGATTCACCCCTCCACTTT. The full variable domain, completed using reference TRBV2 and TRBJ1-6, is EPEVTQTPSHQVTQMGQEVILRCVPISNHLYFYWYRQILGQKVEFLVSFYNNEISEKSEIFDDQFSVERPDGSNFTLKIRSTKLEDSAMYFCASSDGRDSPLHFGNGTRLTVT.

CDR3 region: CASRGTGDGEQYF. As DNA, the CDR3 is TGTGCCAGCCGCGGGACAGGGGACGGCGAGCAGTACTTC. The chain couples TRBV2 to TRBJ2-7, with 10 positions matching TRBD1. V lost 8 bases, J lost 6 bases, and 7 bases stayed unmatched. Per germline, CDR1 SNHLY and CDR2 FYNNEI. CDR3 length: 13 amino acids.

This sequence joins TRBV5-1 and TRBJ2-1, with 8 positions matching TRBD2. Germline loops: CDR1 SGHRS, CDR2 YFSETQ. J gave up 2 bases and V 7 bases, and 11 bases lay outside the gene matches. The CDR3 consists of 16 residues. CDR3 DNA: TGCGCCAGCCCGCCCCTACTGGGACTAGCCTACAATGAGCAGTTCTTC. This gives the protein CASPPLLGLAYNEQFF.

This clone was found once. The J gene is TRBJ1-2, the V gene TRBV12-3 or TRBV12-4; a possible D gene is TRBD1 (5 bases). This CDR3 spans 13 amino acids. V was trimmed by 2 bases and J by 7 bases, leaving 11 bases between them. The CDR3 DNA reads TGTGCCAGCAGTTTAATGGGGGTGGGTGGCTACACCTTC. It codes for CASSLMGVGGYTF.

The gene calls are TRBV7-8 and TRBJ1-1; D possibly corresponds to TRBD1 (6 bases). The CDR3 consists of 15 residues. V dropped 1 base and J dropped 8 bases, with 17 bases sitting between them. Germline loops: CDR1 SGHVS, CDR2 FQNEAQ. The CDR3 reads CASSLVAGAVGEAFF. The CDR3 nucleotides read TGTGCCAGCAGCTTAGTGGCAGGGGCTGTTGGGGAAGCTTTCTTT.

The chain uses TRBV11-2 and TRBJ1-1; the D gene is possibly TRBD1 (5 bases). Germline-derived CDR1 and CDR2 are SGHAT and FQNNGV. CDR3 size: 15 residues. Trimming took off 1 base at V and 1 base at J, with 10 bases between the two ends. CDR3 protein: CASSLGFGANTEAFF. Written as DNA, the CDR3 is TGTGCCAGCAGCTTAGGGTTCGGGGCGAACACTGAAGCTTTCTTT.

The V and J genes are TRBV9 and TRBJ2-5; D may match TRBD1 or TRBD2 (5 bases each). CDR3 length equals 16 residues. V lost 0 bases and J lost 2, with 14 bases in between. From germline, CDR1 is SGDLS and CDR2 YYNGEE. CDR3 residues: CASSVAPRGGQETQYF. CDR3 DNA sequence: TGTGCCAGCAGCGTAGCACCCCGGGGCGGACAAGAGACCCAGTACTTC.

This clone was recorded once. The CDR3 region is CASSPRQAYEQYF. In DNA form, the CDR3 reads TGTGCCAGCAGCCCTAGACAAGCCTACGAGCAGTACTTC. The chain combines TRBV3-1 (or the pseudogene TRBV3-2) with TRBJ2-7; D is unresolved. This CDR3 has 13 amino acids. Germline assignment: CDR1 LGHDT and CDR2 YNNKEL (reference sequence). Trimming took 4 bases from V and 2 from J, leaving 9 bases between them.

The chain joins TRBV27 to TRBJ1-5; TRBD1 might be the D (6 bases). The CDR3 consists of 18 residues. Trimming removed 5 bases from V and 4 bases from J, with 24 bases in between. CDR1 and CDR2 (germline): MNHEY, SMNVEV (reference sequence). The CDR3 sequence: CASSPGPDIGGRNQPQHF. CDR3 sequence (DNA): TGTGCCAGCAGTCCCGGACCGGACATTGGGGGGCGAAATCAGCCCCAGCATTTT.

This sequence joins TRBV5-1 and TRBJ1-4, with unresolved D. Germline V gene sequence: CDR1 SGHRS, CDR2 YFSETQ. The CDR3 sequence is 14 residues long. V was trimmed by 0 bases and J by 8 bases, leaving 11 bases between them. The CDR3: CASSLGPGKEKLFF. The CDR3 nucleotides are TGCGCCAGCAGCTTGGGGCCAGGAAAAGAAAAACTGTTTTTT.

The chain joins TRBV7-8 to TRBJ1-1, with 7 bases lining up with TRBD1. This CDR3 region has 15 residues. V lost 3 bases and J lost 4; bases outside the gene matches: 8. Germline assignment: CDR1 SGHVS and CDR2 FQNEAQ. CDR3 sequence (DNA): TGTGCCAGCAGCTTTCGACAGGGTTCGGTCACTGAAGCTTTCTTT. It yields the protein CASSFRQGSVTEAFF. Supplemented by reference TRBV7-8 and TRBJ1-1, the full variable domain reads GAGVSQSPRYKVAKRGQDVALRCDPISGHVSLFWYQQALGQGPEFLTYFQNEAQLDKSGLPSDRFFAERPEGSVSTLKIQRTQQEDSAVYLCASSFRQGSVTEAFFGQGTRLTVV.

CDR3 residues: CASSPSDEQYF. CDR3 coding DNA: TGTGCCAGCTCACCATCCGACGAGCAGTACTTC. The rearrangement joins TRBV18 to TRBJ2-7, with D unresolved. Trimming removed 2 bases at V and 5 bases at J, with 4 bases between. Germline V gives CDR1 KGHSH, CDR2 LQKENI. This CDR3 contains 11 residues.

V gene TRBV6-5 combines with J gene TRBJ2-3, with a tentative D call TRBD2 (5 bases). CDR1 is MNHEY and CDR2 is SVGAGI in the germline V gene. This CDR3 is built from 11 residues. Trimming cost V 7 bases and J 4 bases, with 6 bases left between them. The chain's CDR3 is CASKRADTQYF. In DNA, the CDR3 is TGTGCCAGCAAGAGGGCAGATACGCAGTATTTT.

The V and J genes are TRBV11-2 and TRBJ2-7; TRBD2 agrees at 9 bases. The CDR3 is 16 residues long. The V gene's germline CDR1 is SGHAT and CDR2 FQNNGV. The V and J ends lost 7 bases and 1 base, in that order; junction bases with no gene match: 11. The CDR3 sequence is CASNLLGGRGSYEQYF. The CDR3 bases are TGTGCCAGCAACTTGCTCGGCGGGAGGGGATCCTACGAGCAGTACTTC.

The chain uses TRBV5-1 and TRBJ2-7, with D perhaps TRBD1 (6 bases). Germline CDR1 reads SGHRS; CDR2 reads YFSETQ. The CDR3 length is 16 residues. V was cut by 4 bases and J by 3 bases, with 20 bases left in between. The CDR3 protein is CASSLGVNRAIYEQYF. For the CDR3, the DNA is TGCGCCAGCAGCCTTGGGGTTAACAGGGCGATCTACGAGCAGTACTTC. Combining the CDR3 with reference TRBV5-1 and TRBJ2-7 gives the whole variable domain KAGVTQTPRYLIKTRGQQVTLSCSPISGHRSVSWYQQTPGQGLQFLFEYFSETQRNKGNFPGRFSGRQFSNSRSEMNVSTLELGDSALYLCASSLGVNRAIYEQYFGPGTRLTVT.

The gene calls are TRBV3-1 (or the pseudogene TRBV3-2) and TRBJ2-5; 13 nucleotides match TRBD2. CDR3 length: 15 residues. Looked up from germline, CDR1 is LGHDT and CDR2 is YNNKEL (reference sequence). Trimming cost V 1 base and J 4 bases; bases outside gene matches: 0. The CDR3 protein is CASSQGTSGRETQYF. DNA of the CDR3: TGTGCCAGCAGCCAAGGGACTAGCGGGAGAGAGACCCAGTACTTC.

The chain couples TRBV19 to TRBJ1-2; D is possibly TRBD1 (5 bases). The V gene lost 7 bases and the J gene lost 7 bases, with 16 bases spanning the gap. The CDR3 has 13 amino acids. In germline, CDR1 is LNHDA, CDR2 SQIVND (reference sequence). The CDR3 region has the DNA TGTGCCAGTAAAGAAAGGCAGGGTGCTGGCTACACCTTC. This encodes CASKERQGAGYTF.

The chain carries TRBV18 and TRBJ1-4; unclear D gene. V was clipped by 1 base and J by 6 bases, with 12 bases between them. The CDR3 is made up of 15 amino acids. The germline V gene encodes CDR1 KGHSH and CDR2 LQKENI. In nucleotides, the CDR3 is TGTGCCAGCTCACCACAGGAGGTGCTGGATGAAAAACTGTTTTTT. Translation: CASSPQEVLDEKLFF.

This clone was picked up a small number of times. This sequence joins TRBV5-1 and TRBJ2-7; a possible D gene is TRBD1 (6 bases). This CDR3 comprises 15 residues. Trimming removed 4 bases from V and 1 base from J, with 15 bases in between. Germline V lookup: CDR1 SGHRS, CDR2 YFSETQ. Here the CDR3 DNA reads TGCGCCAGCAGCATCGACAGGCCCCCTTCCTACGAGCAGTACTTC. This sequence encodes CASSIDRPPSYEQYF.

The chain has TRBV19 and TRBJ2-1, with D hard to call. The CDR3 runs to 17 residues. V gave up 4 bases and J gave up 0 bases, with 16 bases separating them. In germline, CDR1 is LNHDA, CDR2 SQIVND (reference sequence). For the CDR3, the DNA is TGTGCCAGTAGTACCCCCCCGACTCGTCGCTCCTACAATGAGCAGTTCTTC. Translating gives CASSTPPTRRSYNEQFF.

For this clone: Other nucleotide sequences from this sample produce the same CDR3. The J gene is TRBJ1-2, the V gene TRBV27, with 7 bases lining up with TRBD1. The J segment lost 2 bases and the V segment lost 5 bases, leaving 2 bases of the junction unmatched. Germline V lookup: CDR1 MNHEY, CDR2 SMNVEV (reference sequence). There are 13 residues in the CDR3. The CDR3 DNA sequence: TGTGCCAGCAGTCCGACAGGGAACTATGGCTACACCTTC. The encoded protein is CASSPTGNYGYTF.

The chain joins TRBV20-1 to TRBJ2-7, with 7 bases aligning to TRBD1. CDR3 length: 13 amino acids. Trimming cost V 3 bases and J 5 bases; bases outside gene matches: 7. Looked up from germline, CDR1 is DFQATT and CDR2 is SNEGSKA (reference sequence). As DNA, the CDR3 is TGCAGTGCTAGTACGACAGGGTCCCACGAGCAGTACTTC. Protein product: CSASTTGSHEQYF.

CDR3 residues: CASSPEAYNSPLHF. CDR3 sequence (DNA): TGTGCCAGCAGCCCCGAGGCCTATAATTCACCCCTCCACTTT. The V call is TRBV7-9, the J call TRBJ1-6; D is undetermined. Germline V gene lookup returns CDR1 SEHNR and CDR2 FQNEAQ (reference sequence). With 5 bases removed from V and 2 bases from J, the gap between germline ends came to 7 bases. The CDR3 consists of 14 residues.